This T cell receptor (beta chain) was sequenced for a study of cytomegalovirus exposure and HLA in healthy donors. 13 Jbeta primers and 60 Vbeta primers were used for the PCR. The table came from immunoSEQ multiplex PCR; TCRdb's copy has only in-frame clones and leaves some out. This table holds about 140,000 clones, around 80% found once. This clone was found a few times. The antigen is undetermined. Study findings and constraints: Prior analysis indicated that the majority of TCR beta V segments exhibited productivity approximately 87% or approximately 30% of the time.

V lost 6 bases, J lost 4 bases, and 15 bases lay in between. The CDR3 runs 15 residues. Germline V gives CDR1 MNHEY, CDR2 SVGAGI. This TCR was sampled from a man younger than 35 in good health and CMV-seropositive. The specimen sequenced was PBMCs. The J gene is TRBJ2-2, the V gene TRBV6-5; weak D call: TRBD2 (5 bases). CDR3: CASSPYRAGTGELFF. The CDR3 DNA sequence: TGTGCCAGCAGCCCTTATCGGGCGGGCACCGGGGAGCTGTTTTTT.